This TCR beta chain was observed in a study of shared clonotypes between healthy human individuals. The healthy adult donors were HIV-negative and reported no recent acute infections or vaccinations. This CDR3 is built from 15 residues. CDR1 is LNHDA, CDR2 SQIVND, per germline (reference sequence). V shed 8 bases and J 3 bases; nucleotides not matched to a gene: 10. The method was immunoSEQ multiplex PCR; TCRdb's version includes in-frame clones alone and lacks a portion of them. In the table there are around 1.5 million clones, about 98% of which are singletons. The chain combines TRBV19 with TRBJ1-5; 7 bases map to TRBD1. The specimen was naive CD4+ T cells sorted from blood. This sample's subset: CD45RA+ positively selected. This TCR was recovered from a man younger than 45 in good health. CDR3 bases: TGTGCCAGTTCCCGGACAGGCGTCTCCAATCAGCCCCAGCATTTT. The encoded protein is CASSRTGVSNQPQHF. Full variable domain (rest looked up from reference TRBV19 and TRBJ1-5): DGGITQSPKYLFRKEGQNVTLSCEQNLNHDAMYWYRQDPGQGLRLIYYSQIVNDFQKGDIAEGYSVSREKKESFPLTVTSAQKNPTAFYLCASSRTGVSNQPQHFGDGTRLSIL.